These T cell receptor beta chains were read from a single sample in a study of beta chain features in type 1 diabetes. Measured with immunoSEQ multiplex PCR; TCRdb has only the in-frame clones, and not every one. This table holds roughly 120,000 clones, around 40% found once. Sequences were obtained from stem cell memory CD4+ T cells from blood. The receptors here all came from a young woman in good health. Both conserved end residues are part of each CDR3. Each record gives: CDR3 protein, CDR3 DNA, V gene, D gene, J gene, clone size. The D gene is left open where the match is weak. Not every row has a clone size; where given, it reads once, few, many or a size class.

CAWSVLGGGSYNEQFF	TGTGCCTGGAGTGTACTAGGGGGAGGGTCCTACAATGAGCAGTTCTTC	TRBV30	NA	TRBJ2-1	NA
CASSLGTGVIYEQYF	TGTGCCAGCAGCTTGGGGACTGGAGTTATCTACGAGCAGTACTTC	TRBV7-9	NA	TRBJ2-7	NA
CSVVGLAGTDTQYF	TGCAGCGTTGTGGGCCTAGCGGGCACAGATACGCAGTATTTT	TRBV29-1	TRBD2	TRBJ2-3	NA
CASHRRGTEAFF	TGTGCCAGCCACCGCAGGGGCACTGAAGCTTTCTTT	TRBV5-4	NA	TRBJ1-1	NA
CASSIRTSGSLSYEQYF	TGTGCCAGCAGCATTAGGACTAGCGGGAGTTTGTCCTACGAGCAGTACTTC	TRBV7-2	TRBD2	TRBJ2-7	NA
CASSGRAPLDTQYF	TGCGCCAGCTCGGGGAGGGCCCCCCTGGATACGCAGTATTTT	TRBV5-1	TRBD2	TRBJ2-3	NA
CASSPHDRGAPNTIYF	TGTGCCAGCTCACCACACGACAGGGGCGCGCCCAACACCATATATTTT	TRBV18	TRBD1	TRBJ1-3	NA
CASTGQRILLAKNIQYF	TGTGCCAGCACAGGACAGCGAATCCTCCTAGCCAAAAACATTCAGTACTTC	TRBV28	NA	TRBJ2-4	few
CAWRWRYNEQFF	TGTGCCTGGAGGTGGCGGTACAATGAGCAGTTCTTC	TRBV30	NA	TRBJ2-1	few
CASSLVGANYGYTF	TGTGCCAGCAGCTTAGTGGGGGCCAACTATGGCTACACCTTC	TRBV7-9	NA	TRBJ1-2	few
CASSLVGTGEAFF	TGCGCCAGCAGCTTGGTGGGGACAGGTGAAGCTTTCTTT	TRBV5-1	TRBD1	TRBJ1-1	NA
CASVMDRTYGYTF	TGTGCCAGCGTGATGGACAGGACGTATGGCTACACCTTC	TRBV6-6	TRBD1	TRBJ1-2	NA
CASSPPARLAGERNEQFF	TGTGCCAGCAGCCCGCCAGCTAGACTAGCGGGAGAACGGAATGAGCAGTTCTTC	TRBV7-9	TRBD2	TRBJ2-1	few
CASSRLVFGTQYF	TGTGCCAGCAGCCGGCTAGTGTTCGGGACCCAGTACTTC	TRBV7-6	NA	TRBJ2-5	NA
CASSLDGTGHNQPQHF	TGTGCCAGCAGCTTAGACGGGACAGGGCATAATCAGCCCCAGCATTTT	TRBV11-2	TRBD1	TRBJ1-5	NA
CASSFSSTGEELFF	TGTGCCAGCAGCTTCTCCTCAACAGGGGAGGAGCTGTTTTTT	TRBV7-3	TRBD1	TRBJ2-2	NA
CASSQGGSQRPQHF	TGTGCCAGCAGCCAAGGGGGCAGCCAGCGGCCCCAGCATTTT	TRBV7-2	TRBD1	TRBJ1-5	NA
CASSSGSGSTGELFF	TGTGCCAGCAGTTCGGGTAGCGGTAGCACCGGGGAGCTGTTTTTT	TRBV6-6	NA	TRBJ2-2	few
CSVERQSTGELFF	TGCAGCGTTGAACGACAGTCCACCGGGGAGCTGTTTTTT	TRBV29-1	NA	TRBJ2-2	few
CASSLGLAGPLKFF	TGTGCCAGCAGCTTAGGGCTAGCGGGACCCCTCAAGTTCTTC	TRBV7-7	TRBD2	TRBJ2-1	NA
CASSWGQGELQHF	TGTGCCAGCAGCTGGGGACAGGGCGAGCTCCAGCATTTT	TRBV5-6	TRBD1	TRBJ1-5	NA
CASSLRAGNTGELFF	TGTGCCAGTAGTCTTAGGGCGGGGAACACCGGGGAGCTGTTTTTT	TRBV19	NA	TRBJ2-2	NA
CASLGLAANTGELFF	TGTGCCAGTCTGGGACTAGCCGCTAACACCGGGGAGCTGTTTTTT	TRBV19	TRBD2	TRBJ2-2	few
CASSGDSSYEQYF	TGTGCCAGCAGCGGGGACAGCTCCTACGAGCAGTACTTC	TRBV27	TRBD1	TRBJ2-7	NA
CASSNDLYSYEQYF	TGTGCCAGCTCTAACGATCTATACTCCTACGAGCAGTACTTC	TRBV5-4	NA	TRBJ2-7	NA
CASSVGREPRNEQYF	TGTGCCAGCAGTGTAGGGCGGGAACCTCGGAACGAGCAGTACTTC	TRBV2	NA	TRBJ2-7	NA
CASSLDRRDTQYF	TGTGCTAGCAGCTTAGACAGACGAGATACGCAGTATTTT	TRBV7-7	NA	TRBJ2-3	once
CASSPNFGFYEQYF	TGTGCCAGCTCACCAAATTTCGGGTTTTACGAGCAGTACTTC	TRBV18	NA	TRBJ2-7	few
CASSQDFGTSGPETQYF	TGTGCCAGCAGCCAAGATTTCGGGACTAGCGGTCCGGAGACCCAGTACTTC	TRBV4-2	TRBD2	TRBJ2-5	NA
CASSSSMNTEAFF	TGCGCCAGCAGCTCCTCTATGAACACTGAAGCTTTCTTT	TRBV5-1	NA	TRBJ1-1	NA
CSVAQGARQPQHF	TGCAGCGTTGCTCAGGGGGCTAGGCAGCCCCAGCATTTT	TRBV29-1	TRBD1	TRBJ1-5	NA
CASSTRSGVFGNTEAFF	TGTGCCAGCAGCACCCGGTCAGGGGTTTTCGGTAACACTGAAGCTTTCTTT	TRBV5-6	NA	TRBJ1-1	NA
CASSVVGSTEQFF	TGTGCCAGCAGCGTAGTTGGTAGCACTGAGCAGTTCTTC	TRBV9	NA	TRBJ2-1	once
CASSPGQNTEAFF	TGTGCCAGCAGCCCAGGTCAGAACACTGAAGCTTTCTTT	TRBV7-2	NA	TRBJ1-1	NA
CASSPWASYEQYF	TGTGCCAGCAGCCCCTGGGCGTCCTACGAGCAGTACTTC	TRBV7-9	NA	TRBJ2-7	NA
CSATLGTGPNYGYTF	TGCAGCGCAACATTAGGGACAGGGCCAAACTATGGCTACACCTTC	TRBV29-1	TRBD1	TRBJ1-2	NA
CASREVAGGTDTQYF	TGTGCCAGCAGGGAAGTCGCCGGAGGCACAGATACGCAGTATTTT	TRBV28	NA	TRBJ2-3	NA
CASSYWGDSDEQYF	TGTGCCAGCAGTTACTGGGGGGACTCAGACGAGCAGTACTTC	TRBV6-6	NA	TRBJ2-7	NA
CASSVGGLAGYEQYF	TGTGCCAGCAGCGTAGGGGGACTAGCGGGTTACGAGCAGTACTTC	TRBV9	TRBD2	TRBJ2-7	NA
CASSSKGGGTGFRNEQFF	TGTGCCAGCAGTTCTAAGGGTGGGGGGACAGGGTTTCGCAATGAGCAGTTCTTC	TRBV25-1	TRBD1	TRBJ2-1	NA
CASSLEPGQGATNEKLFF	TGTGCCAGCAGTTTGGAACCGGGACAGGGTGCAACTAATGAAAAACTGTTTTTT	TRBV27	TRBD1	TRBJ1-4	NA
CAISARGRKGEREGSANTGELFF	TGTGCCATCAGTGCCCGGGGCAGGAAGGGCGAGCGGGAGGGCTCCGCGAACACCGGGGAGCTGTTTTTT	TRBV10-3	TRBD2	TRBJ2-2	NA
CASSGGQEGQPQHF	TGCGCCAGCAGCGGGGGACAGGAGGGTCAGCCCCAGCATTTT	TRBV5-1	TRBD1	TRBJ1-5	NA
CASSPGTATNEKLFF	TGTGCCAGCTCACCCGGGACAGCAACTAATGAAAAACTGTTTTTT	TRBV18	TRBD1	TRBJ1-4	NA
CASSLVGTSGTRGETQYF	TGTGCCAGCAGCTTAGTGGGGACTAGCGGGACAAGAGGAGAGACCCAGTACTTC	TRBV7-9	TRBD2	TRBJ2-5	once
CASSFSGFEAFF	TGTGCCAGCAGTTTCTCAGGGTTTGAAGCTTTCTTT	TRBV28	NA	TRBJ1-1	NA
CASSLGWGRGTGANVLTF	TGTGCCAGCAGCTTGGGGTGGGGCAGGGGAACTGGGGCCAACGTCCTGACTTTC	TRBV5-5	NA	TRBJ2-6	once
CASSAPVATGLYNEQFF	TGCGCCAGCAGCGCTCCGGTAGCGACAGGGTTATACAATGAGCAGTTCTTC	TRBV5-1	TRBD1	TRBJ2-1	few
CASTSGGIKGTEAFF	TGTGCCAGCACGTCGGGGGGGATCAAAGGCACTGAAGCTTTCTTT	TRBV7-9	NA	TRBJ1-1	NA
CASSLTAHAAEKLFF	TGTGCCAGCAGTCTGACCGCACACGCGGCGGAAAAACTGTTTTTT	TRBV2	NA	TRBJ1-4	few
CASSPPRDTEAFF	TGTGCCAGCTCTCCGCCCCGGGACACTGAAGCTTTCTTT	TRBV18	NA	TRBJ1-1	once
CASSLADRGEKLFF	TGCGCCAGCAGCTTGGCCGATAGGGGCGAAAAACTGTTTTTT	TRBV5-1	NA	TRBJ1-4	few
CASSLTYLQETQYF	TGTGCCAGCAGCTTAACATATCTCCAAGAGACCCAGTACTTC	TRBV7-9	NA	TRBJ2-5	NA
CASSHHEQYF	TGTGCCAGCAGTCACCACGAGCAGTACTTC	TRBV28	NA	TRBJ2-7	few
CASSPVWGVTGHEQFF	TGTGCCAGCAGCCCGGTGTGGGGCGTCACAGGGCATGAGCAGTTCTTC	TRBV13	NA	TRBJ2-1	NA